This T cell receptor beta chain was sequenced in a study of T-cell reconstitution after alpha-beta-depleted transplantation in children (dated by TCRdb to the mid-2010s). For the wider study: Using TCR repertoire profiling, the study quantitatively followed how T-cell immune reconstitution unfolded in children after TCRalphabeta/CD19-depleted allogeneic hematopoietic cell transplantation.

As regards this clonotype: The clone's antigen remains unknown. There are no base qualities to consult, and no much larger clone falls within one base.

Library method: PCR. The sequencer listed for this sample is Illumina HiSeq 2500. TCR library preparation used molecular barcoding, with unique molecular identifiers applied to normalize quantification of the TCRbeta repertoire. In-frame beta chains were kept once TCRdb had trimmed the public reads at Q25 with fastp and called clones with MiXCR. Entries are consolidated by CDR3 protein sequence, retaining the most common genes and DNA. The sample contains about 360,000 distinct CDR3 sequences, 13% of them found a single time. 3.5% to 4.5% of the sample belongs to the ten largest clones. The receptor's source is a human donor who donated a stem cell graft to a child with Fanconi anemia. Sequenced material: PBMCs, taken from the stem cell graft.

The DNA sequence is TGCGCCAGCAGCCGAAAGGGCGGATCGTTTGAGGACAATGAGCAGTTCTTC. Translated, it reads CASSRKGGSFEDNEQFF. This chain is built from TRBV4-3 and TRBJ2-1, with the D gene too uncertain to name. The CDR3 starts with the cysteine, ends with the phenylalanine, and has 17 residues. CDR3 DNA only is kept here, 51 bases in frame from base 1. CDR1 and CDR2 were assigned from the germline V gene as LGHNA and YSLEER. V is shortened by 4 bases, J by 5 bases, and the region joining them spans 21 bases.